The next 18 T cell receptor beta chains were all read from a single sample in a study of blood T cell repertoires in COVID-19. Sequenced by immunoSEQ multiplex PCR; TCRdb stores in-frame clones only, minus some. Of under 200,000 clones in the sample, around 86% are singletons; the top ten hold roughly 3%. The sample was peripheral blood. These TCRs come from a man in his sixties or seventies with acute or convalescent COVID-19.

The chain joins TRBV30 to TRBJ1-5; D is perhaps TRBD1 (6 bases). Deletions cut 0 bases from V and 5 bases from J, with 11 bases between. Germline-derived CDR1 and CDR2 are GTSNPN and SVGIG (reference sequence). There are 14 residues in the CDR3. In DNA form, the CDR3 reads TGTGCCTGGAGTGTACTACAGGGTGATCAGCCCCAGCATTTT. The encoded protein is CAWSVLQGDQPQHF. Using reference TRBV30 and TRBJ1-5 for the parts outside the CDR3, the full variable domain is SQTIHQWPATLVQPVGSPLSLECTVEGTSNPNLYWYRQAAGRGLQLLFYSVGIGQISSEVPQNLSASRPQDRQFILSSKKLLLSDSGFYLCAWSVLQGDQPQHFGDGTRLSIL.

The chain combines TRBV18 with TRBJ1-4; 9 bases are shared with TRBD1. Per germline, CDR1 KGHSH and CDR2 LQKENI. The CDR3 is 15 residues long. J gave up 6 bases and V 0 bases, and 2 bases lay outside the gene matches. Here the CDR3 reads CASSPPGTGYEKLFF. DNA for the CDR3: TGTGCCAGCTCACCACCGGGGACAGGGTATGAAAAACTGTTTTTT.

The chain combines TRBV23-1 with TRBJ1-2; a possible D gene is TRBD1 (5 bases). TRBV23-1 is an ORF, and what it does is uncertain. The V and J ends lost 5 bases and 4 bases respectively, with 20 bases between them. This CDR3 is 16 amino acids long. As DNA, the CDR3 is TGCGCCAGCAGTGGTCTCTGTATGTCGGGACTCTATGGCTACACCTTC. This encodes CASSGLCMSGLYGYTF.

This clone was observed many times. This chain joins TRBV7-2 and TRBJ1-2; D is unclear. Germline CDR1 SGHTA, CDR2 FQGNSA. The length of the CDR3 is 14 residues. V lost 2 bases and J lost 2, with 9 bases in between. The CDR3 reads CASSLFAGNYGYTF. CDR3 nucleotides: TGTGCCAGCAGCTTATTCGCAGGCAACTATGGCTACACCTTC.

V is TRBV3-1 (or the pseudogene TRBV3-2) and J is TRBJ1-2; D gene unclear. The germline V gene has CDR1 LGHDT and CDR2 YNNKEL (reference sequence). The V and J ends lost 1 base and 4 bases respectively, with 13 bases between them. CDR3 length: 15 amino acids. The CDR3 sequence: CASSQGLWETYGYTF. The CDR3 coding sequence is TGTGCCAGCAGCCAAGGGTTGTGGGAGACCTATGGCTACACCTTC.

The V gene is TRBV7-8, the J gene TRBJ2-7, with 7 bases identical to TRBD1. Looked up from germline, CDR1 is SGHVS and CDR2 is FQNEAQ. V lost 1 base, J lost 2 bases, and 2 bases stayed unmatched. The CDR3 contains 14 residues. The CDR3 nucleotides are TGTGCCAGCAGCTTAGACAGGGGAACCTACGAGCAGTACTTC. Translation: CASSLDRGTYEQYF.

The V call is TRBV7-9, the J call TRBJ1-1, with TRBD1 as a possible D gene (6 bases). CDR1 and CDR2 (germline): SEHNR, FQNEAQ (reference sequence). Trimming shortened V by 4 bases and J by 0 bases, and 12 bases separated the two germline ends. The CDR3 has 15 amino acids. CDR3 region: CASSSRTAMNTEAFF. For the CDR3, the DNA is TGTGCCAGCAGCTCCCGGACAGCTATGAACACTGAAGCTTTCTTT. The whole variable domain, filled in from reference TRBV7-9 and TRBJ1-1, reads DTGVSQNPRHKITKRGQNVTFRCDPISEHNRLYWYRQTLGQGPEFLTYFQNEAQLEKSRLLSDRFSAERPKGSFSTLEIQRTEQGDSAMYLCASSSRTAMNTEAFFGQGTRLTVV.

The V call is TRBV5-1, the J call TRBJ1-1, with no clear D. The CDR3 consists of 15 residues. The V end lost 7 bases, the J end lost 1 base, and 17 bases lay between the germline ends. Looked up from germline, CDR1 is SGHRS and CDR2 is YFSETQ. The DNA of the CDR3 is TGCGCCAGCTCTCTAGGAACCCCAAGGAACACTGAAGCTTTCTTT. Amino acid sequence: CASSLGTPRNTEAFF.

This rearrangement joins TRBV5-5 to TRBJ1-1; D unclear. The germline V gene encodes CDR1 SGHKS and CDR2 YYEKEE (reference sequence). With 0 bases removed from V and 1 base from J, the gap between germline ends came to 7 bases. The CDR3 contains 14 residues. CDR3 sequence: CASSLDSWNTEAFF. In DNA, the CDR3 is TGTGCCAGCAGCTTGGACAGTTGGAACACTGAAGCTTTCTTT.

The chain is built from TRBV7-3 and TRBJ2-3, with D unresolved. This CDR3 is 14 amino acids long. The V gene lost 0 bases and the J gene lost 0 bases, with 4 bases spanning the gap. Germline V gene data show CDR1 as SGHTA and CDR2 as FQGTGA. CDR3 sequence: CASSLTGSTDTQYF. The CDR3 DNA is TGTGCCAGCAGCTTAACCGGGAGCACAGATACGCAGTATTTT.

The CDR3 DNA reads TGTGCCAGCGAGGACAAAGCCCCTGGAAACACCATATATTTT. Translation gives CASEDKAPGNTIYF. The V gene is TRBV2, the J gene TRBJ1-3; the D gene is possibly TRBD1 (5 bases). The CDR3 covers 14 residues. CDR1 is SNHLY and CDR2 is FYNNEI in the germline V gene. Trimming shortened V by 8 bases and J by 2 bases, and 13 bases separated the two germline ends.

The chain carries TRBV10-1 and TRBJ2-5; TRBD1 aligns across 8 bases. CDR3 length: 15 residues. From germline, CDR1 is WNHNN and CDR2 SYGVQD (reference sequence). V lost 6 bases and J lost 5; bases outside the gene matches: 11. The CDR3 region has the DNA TGCGCCAGCAGCCAGGGGACAGGCGAGGGGGAGACCCAGTACTTC. Translating it yields CASSQGTGEGETQYF.

This chain links TRBV27 with TRBJ2-4; 16 nucleotides agree with TRBD2. The CDR3 loop spans 17 amino acids. Per the germline V gene, CDR1 is MNHEY and CDR2 is SMNVEV (reference sequence). V lost 5 bases, J lost 7 bases, and 8 bases stayed unmatched. The CDR3 spells CASSQGTSGRDLNIQYF. The DNA for the CDR3 is TGTGCCAGCAGTCAGGGGACTAGCGGGAGGGATCTTAACATTCAGTACTTC.

The V gene is TRBV3-1 (or the pseudogene TRBV3-2), the J gene TRBJ2-2, with 7 bases matching TRBD2. CDR1 LGHDT and CDR2 YNNKEL come from the germline V gene (reference sequence). The V segment lost 3 bases and the J segment 7 bases; nucleotides outside the gene matches: 8. The CDR3 runs 15 residues. This chain's CDR3 is CASSHPSGENGELFF. The CDR3 bases are TGTGCCAGCAGCCACCCCAGCGGGGAAAACGGGGAGCTGTTTTTT.

V gene TRBV7-9 combines with J gene TRBJ1-2; TRBD1 matches 7 bases. Losses at the gene ends were 3 bases for V and 13 bases for J; bases not matched to a gene: 8. The germline V gene has CDR1 SEHNR and CDR2 FQNEAQ (reference sequence). This CDR3 contains 12 residues. Here the CDR3 DNA reads TGTGCCAGCAGCTTCGGGGCCCAGGGGGGCACCTTC. Residues: CASSFGAQGGTF.

The V gene is TRBV13, the J gene TRBJ1-1, with D uncertain. V shed 2 bases and J shed 0 bases, with 10 bases lying between them. This CDR3 has 15 amino acids. Germline V gives CDR1 PRHDT, CDR2 FYEKMQ (reference sequence). CDR3 DNA: TGTGCCAGCAGCTTATGGGCCGGTATGAACACTGAAGCTTTCTTT. Its protein product is CASSLWAGMNTEAFF.

The rearrangement uses TRBV5-4 and TRBJ1-2, with D maybe TRBD1 (5 bases). Looked up from germline, CDR1 is SGHNT and CDR2 is YYREEE (reference sequence). V was cut by 4 bases and J by 2 bases, with 15 bases left in between. The CDR3 contains 15 residues. In DNA, the CDR3 is TGTGCCAGCAGCCACCCGGGGGGAGGGAACTATGGCTACACCTTC. Its protein is CASSHPGGGNYGYTF.

CDR3 nucleotide sequence: TGTGCCAGCAGCTCACCGGGATCCACCTCCACAGATACGCAGTATTTT. This translates into CASSSPGSTSTDTQYF. This chain links TRBV5-4 with TRBJ2-3, with D perhaps matching TRBD2 (5 bases). CDR3 size: 16 residues. Trimming took 3 bases from V and 2 from J, leaving 16 bases between them. The germline CDR1 and CDR2 sequences are SGHNT and YYREEE (reference sequence).